The clone carrying this T cell receptor beta chain has only a few counts. Germline V gives CDR1 SGHRS, CDR2 YFSETQ. This CDR3 comprises 13 residues. The V gene lost 2 bases and the J gene lost 4 bases, with 6 bases spanning the gap. This specimen comes from a study of control samples from healthy donors and cancer patients. The table came from immunoSEQ multiplex PCR; TCRdb's copy has only in-frame clones and leaves some out. The top ten hold 7.8% of the sample, which has about 100,000 clones, around 89% seen once. Sequencing was done on a sample of blood. The origin of this receptor is a man aged 30-40 years in good health. The rearrangement uses TRBV5-1 and TRBJ2-2; perhaps D is TRBD1 or TRBD2 (5 bases each). The CDR3 reads CASSFGATGELFF. The CDR3 DNA sequence: TGCGCCAGCAGCTTCGGGGCCACCGGGGAGCTGTTTTTT.